The clone carrying this T cell receptor (beta chain) occurred once. Its target is not known. The CDR3 is made up of 14 amino acids. The germline V gene encodes CDR1 MDHEN and CDR2 SYDVKM. After removal of 5 bases from V and 5 bases from J, the junction contained 8 bases not matched to a gene. Data came from immunoSEQ multiplex PCR; TCRdb stores just in-frame clones and leaves some out. Of over 85,000 clones in the sample, roughly 90% were seen once. The record originates from a study of OX40 agonist ivuxolimab in advanced cancers. Study context: Having had anti-PD-1, anti-PD-L1 or anti-CTLA-4 therapy before was allowed, and over 35% had some.

Broader study findings: Certain nonresponding patients likewise had low normalized T-cell clonal expansion.

Sequenced material: CD4+ or CD8+ T cells sorted from blood, taken in a trial of the OX40 agonist ivuxolimab. The clonotype originates from an adult with an advanced solid tumor such as melanoma, head and neck, liver or kidney cancer. This rearrangement joins TRBV28 to TRBJ1-2; 7 nucleotides line up with TRBD1. The CDR3 region has the DNA TGTGCCAGCAGTGCGGGACAGCCAAGATATGGCTACACCTTC. Its translation: CASSAGQPRYGYTF.